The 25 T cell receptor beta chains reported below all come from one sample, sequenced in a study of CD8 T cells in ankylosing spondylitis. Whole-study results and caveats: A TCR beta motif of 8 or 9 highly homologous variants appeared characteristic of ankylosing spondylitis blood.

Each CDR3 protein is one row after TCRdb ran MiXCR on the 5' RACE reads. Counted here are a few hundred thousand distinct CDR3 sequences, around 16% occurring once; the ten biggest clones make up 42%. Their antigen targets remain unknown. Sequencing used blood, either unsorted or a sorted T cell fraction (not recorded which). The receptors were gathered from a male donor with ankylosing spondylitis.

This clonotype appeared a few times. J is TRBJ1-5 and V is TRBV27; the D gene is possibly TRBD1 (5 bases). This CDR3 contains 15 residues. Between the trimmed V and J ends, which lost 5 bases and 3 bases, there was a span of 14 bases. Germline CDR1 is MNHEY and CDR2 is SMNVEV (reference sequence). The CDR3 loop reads CASSPRGRVNQPQHF. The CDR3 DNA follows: TGTGCCAGCAGTCCCCGGGGCAGGGTCAATCAGCCCCAGCATTTT.

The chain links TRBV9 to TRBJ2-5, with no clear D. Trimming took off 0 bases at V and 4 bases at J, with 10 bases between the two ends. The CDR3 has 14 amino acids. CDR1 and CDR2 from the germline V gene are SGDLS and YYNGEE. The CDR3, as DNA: TGTGCCAGCAGCGTAGACGAGTCGAGAGAGACCCAGTACTTC. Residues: CASSVDESRETQYF.

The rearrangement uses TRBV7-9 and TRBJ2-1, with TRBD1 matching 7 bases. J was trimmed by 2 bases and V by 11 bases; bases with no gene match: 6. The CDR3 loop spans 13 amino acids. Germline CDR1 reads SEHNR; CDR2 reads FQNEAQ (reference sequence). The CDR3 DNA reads TGTGCCCTACGGCAGGGGGCCTACAATGAGCAGTTCTTC. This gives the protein CALRQGAYNEQFF.

CDR3 protein: CASSHTSDSSYNEQFF. CDR3 nucleotides: TGTGCCAGCAGCCACACTAGCGACAGCTCCTACAATGAGCAGTTCTTC. V and J are TRBV14 and TRBJ2-1; 7 nucleotides align to TRBD2. CDR3 length equals 16 residues. Per germline, CDR1 SGHDN and CDR2 FVKESK. V was pared by 3 bases and J by 0 bases, with 5 bases of the junction left unmatched. The entire variable domain, with the rest obtained from reference TRBV14 and TRBJ2-1, is as follows: EAGVTQFPSHSVIEKGQTVTLRCDPISGHDNLYWYRRVMGKEIKFLLHFVKESKQDESGMPNNRFLAERTGGTYSTLKVQPAELEDSGVYFCASSHTSDSSYNEQFFGPGTRLTVL.

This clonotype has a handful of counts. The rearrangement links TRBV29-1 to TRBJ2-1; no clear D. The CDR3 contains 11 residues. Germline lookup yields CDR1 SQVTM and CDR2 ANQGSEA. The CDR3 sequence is CTASSYNEQFF. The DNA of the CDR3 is TGCACCGCGAGCTCCTACAATGAGCAGTTCTTC.

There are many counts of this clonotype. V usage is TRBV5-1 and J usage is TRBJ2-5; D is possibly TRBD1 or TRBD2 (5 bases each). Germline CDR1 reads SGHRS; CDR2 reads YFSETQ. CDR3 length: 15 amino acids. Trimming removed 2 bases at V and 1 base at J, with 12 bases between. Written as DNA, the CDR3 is TGCGCCAGCAGCTTCACCGGGACGACCCAAGAGACCCAGTACTTC. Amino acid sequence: CASSFTGTTQETQYF.

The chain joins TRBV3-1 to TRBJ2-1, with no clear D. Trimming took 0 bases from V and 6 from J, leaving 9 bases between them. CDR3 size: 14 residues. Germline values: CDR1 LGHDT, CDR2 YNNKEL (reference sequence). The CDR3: CASSQEGRGNEQFF. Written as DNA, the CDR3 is TGTGCCAGCAGCCAAGAGGGCAGAGGCAATGAGCAGTTCTTC.

Here the CDR3 DNA reads TGCAGCGTTTCGCGGGAGGCCATCACAGATACGCAGTATTTT. Protein product: CSVSREAITDTQYF. The V call is TRBV29-1, the J call TRBJ2-3; 8 bases fit TRBD2. This CDR3 comprises 14 residues. The V segment lost 5 bases and the J segment 2 bases; nucleotides outside the gene matches: 6. Per germline, CDR1 SQVTM and CDR2 ANQGSEA.

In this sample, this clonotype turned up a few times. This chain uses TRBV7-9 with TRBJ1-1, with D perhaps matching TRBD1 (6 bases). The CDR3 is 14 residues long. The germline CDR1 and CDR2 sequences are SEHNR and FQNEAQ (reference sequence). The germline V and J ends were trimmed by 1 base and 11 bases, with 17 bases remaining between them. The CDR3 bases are TGTGCCAGCAGCTTAGAGGCGGACAGCCTGGTCGCTTTCTTT. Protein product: CASSLEADSLVAFF.

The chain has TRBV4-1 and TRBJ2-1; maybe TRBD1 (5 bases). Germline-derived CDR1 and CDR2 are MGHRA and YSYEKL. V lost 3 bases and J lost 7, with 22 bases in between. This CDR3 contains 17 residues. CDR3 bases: TGCGCCAGCAGCCAGGACACTGGAGTCCGTAAAGGGAATGAGCAGTTCTTC. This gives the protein CASSQDTGVRKGNEQFF.

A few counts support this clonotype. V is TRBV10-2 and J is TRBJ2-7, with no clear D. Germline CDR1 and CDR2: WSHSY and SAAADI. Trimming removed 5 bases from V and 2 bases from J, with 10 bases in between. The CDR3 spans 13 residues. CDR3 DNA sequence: TGCGCCAGCAGTATGACGATTGCCTACGAGCAGTACTTC. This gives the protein CASSMTIAYEQYF.

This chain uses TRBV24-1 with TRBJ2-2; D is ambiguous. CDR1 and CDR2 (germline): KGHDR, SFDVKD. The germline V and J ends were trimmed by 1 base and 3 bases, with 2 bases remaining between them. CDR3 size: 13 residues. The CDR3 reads CATSDLYTGELFF. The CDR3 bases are TGTGCCACCAGTGATTTATACACCGGGGAGCTGTTTTTT.

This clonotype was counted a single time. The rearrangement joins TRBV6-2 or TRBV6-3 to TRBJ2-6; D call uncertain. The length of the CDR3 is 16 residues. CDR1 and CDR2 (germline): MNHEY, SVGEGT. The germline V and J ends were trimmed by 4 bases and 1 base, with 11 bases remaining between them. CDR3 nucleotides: TGTGCCAGCAGTTCCCCAATGGGGTCTGGGGCCAACGTCCTGACTTTC. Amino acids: CASSSPMGSGANVLTF.

The CDR3 nucleotides are TGCAGCGATAGACTCGTTGAGGGTGGGTACGAGCAGTACTTC. It specifies CSDRLVEGGYEQYF. This rearrangement joins TRBV29-1 to TRBJ2-7; maybe TRBD2 (5 bases). There are 14 residues in the CDR3. In germline, CDR1 is SQVTM, CDR2 ANQGSEA. Trimming shortened V by 7 bases and J by 4 bases, and 20 bases separated the two germline ends.

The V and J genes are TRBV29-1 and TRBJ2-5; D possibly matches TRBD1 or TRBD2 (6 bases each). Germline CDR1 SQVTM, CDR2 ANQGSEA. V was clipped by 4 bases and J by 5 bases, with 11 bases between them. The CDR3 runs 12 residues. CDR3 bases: TGCAGCGTTGTAGGGGGGCAGGAGACCCAGTACTTC. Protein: CSVVGGQETQYF.

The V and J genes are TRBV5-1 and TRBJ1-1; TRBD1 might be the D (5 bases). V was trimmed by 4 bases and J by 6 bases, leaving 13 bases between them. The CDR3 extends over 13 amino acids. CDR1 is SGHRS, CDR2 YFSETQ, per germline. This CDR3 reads CASSTGGESEAFF. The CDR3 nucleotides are TGCGCCAGCAGCACAGGAGGGGAGTCTGAAGCTTTCTTT.

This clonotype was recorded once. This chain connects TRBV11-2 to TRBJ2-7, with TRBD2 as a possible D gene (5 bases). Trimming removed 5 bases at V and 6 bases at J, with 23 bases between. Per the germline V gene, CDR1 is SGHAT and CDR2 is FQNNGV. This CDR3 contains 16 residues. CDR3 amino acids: CASSADPDLSVGEQYF. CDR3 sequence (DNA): TGTGCCAGCAGCGCCGACCCGGACTTGTCGGTTGGCGAGCAGTACTTC.

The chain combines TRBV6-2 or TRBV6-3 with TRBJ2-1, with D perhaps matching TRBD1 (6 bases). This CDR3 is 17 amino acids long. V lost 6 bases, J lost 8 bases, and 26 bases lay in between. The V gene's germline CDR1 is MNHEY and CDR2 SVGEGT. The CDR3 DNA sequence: TGTGCCAGCAGCATCGGGACAACCCCCCCTGGGTTGGATGAGCAGTTCTTC. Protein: CASSIGTTPPGLDEQFF.

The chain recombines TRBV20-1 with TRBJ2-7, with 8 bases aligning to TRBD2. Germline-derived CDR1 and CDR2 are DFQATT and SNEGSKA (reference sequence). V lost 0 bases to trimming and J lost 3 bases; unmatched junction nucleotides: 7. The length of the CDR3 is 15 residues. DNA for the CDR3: TGCAGTGCTAGAGATAGTAGCGGGGCGATCTACGAGCAGTACTTC. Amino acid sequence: CSARDSSGAIYEQYF.

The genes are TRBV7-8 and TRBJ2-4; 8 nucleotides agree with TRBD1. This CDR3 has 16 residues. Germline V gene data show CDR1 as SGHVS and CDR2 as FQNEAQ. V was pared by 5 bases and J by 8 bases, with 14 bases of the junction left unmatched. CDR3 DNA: TGTGCCAGCAGCCCAGACTGGGCAGGGGGCGAAGACATTCAGTACTTC. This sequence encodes CASSPDWAGGEDIQYF.

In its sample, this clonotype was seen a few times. The CDR3, as DNA: TGTGCCAGCAAGAATCAGTGGGCTAGCCTCACAGATACGCAGTATTTT. Its protein is CASKNQWASLTDTQYF. The chain uses TRBV7-9 and TRBJ2-3; TRBD2 might be the D (5 bases). The germline gives CDR1 SEHNR, CDR2 FQNEAQ (reference sequence). Trimming took 7 bases from V and 2 from J, leaving 19 bases between them. The length of the CDR3 is 16 residues. Drawing the rest from reference TRBV7-9 and TRBJ2-3, the complete variable domain is DTGVSQNPRHKITKRGQNVTFRCDPISEHNRLYWYRQTLGQGPEFLTYFQNEAQLEKSRLLSDRFSAERPKGSFSTLEIQRTEQGDSAMYLCASKNQWASLTDTQYFGPGTRLTVL.

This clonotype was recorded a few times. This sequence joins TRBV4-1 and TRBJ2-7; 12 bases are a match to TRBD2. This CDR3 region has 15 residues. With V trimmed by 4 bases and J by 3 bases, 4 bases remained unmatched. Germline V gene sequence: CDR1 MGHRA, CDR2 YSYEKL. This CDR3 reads CASSLLTSGSYEQYF. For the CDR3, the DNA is TGCGCCAGCAGCCTACTGACTAGCGGGAGCTACGAGCAGTACTTC.

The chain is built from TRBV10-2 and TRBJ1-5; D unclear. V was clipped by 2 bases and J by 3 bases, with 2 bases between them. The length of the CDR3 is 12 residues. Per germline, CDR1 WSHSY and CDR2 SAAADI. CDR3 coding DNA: TGCGCCAGCAGTGAGGCCAATCAGCCCCAGCATTTT. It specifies CASSEANQPQHF.

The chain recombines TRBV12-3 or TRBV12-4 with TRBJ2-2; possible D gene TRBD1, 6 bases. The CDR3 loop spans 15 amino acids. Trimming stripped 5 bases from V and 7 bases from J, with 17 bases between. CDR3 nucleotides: TGTGCCAGCAGTCCCCTGGGGGCTGGTGTCGGGGAGCTGTTTTTT. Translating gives CASSPLGAGVGELFF.

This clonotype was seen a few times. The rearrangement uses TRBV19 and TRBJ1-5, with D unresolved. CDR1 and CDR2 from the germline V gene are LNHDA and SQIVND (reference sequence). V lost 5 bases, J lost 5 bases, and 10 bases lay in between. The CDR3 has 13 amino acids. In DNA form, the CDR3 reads TGTGCCAGTAGTCCACTGCGGGATCAGCCCCAGCATTTT. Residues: CASSPLRDQPQHF.